These 32 T cell receptor beta chains originate from one sample sequenced in a study of CD8+ T cells in alopecia areata (dated by TCRdb to 2016 to 2019). Receptors were amplified or captured by the immunoSEQ multiplex PCR assay. RNA was extracted from all samples and reverse transcribed into cDNA, which served as template for TCR sequencing. Imported from immuneACCESS, the table was reduced by TCRdb to in-frame sequences with V and J called. These copies leave out some clones; in studies compared against another copy, an unresolved V gene accounts for under half, and the cause of the remainder is not known. Here the sample has some 130,000 clones; about 47% occur a single time. Approximately 19% of the sample lies in the top ten. Explained via the paper, the time point label denotes: baseline before oral tofacitinib. The sample in question was CD8+ T cells sorted from blood, obtained at week 0. All receptors derive from a human donor with alopecia areata.

This clone was seen only a few times. The chain recombines TRBV25-1 with TRBJ1-4; D not resolved. Germline CDR1 MGHDK, CDR2 SYGVNS. This CDR3 is built from 16 residues. V was cut by 3 bases and J by 2 bases, with 13 bases left in between. CDR3 sequence reads: CASSEGGEETNEKLFF. DNA for the CDR3: TGTGCCAGCAGTGAGGGCGGAGAAGAGACTAATGAAAAACTGTTTTTT.

This chain links TRBV27 with TRBJ2-7, with 7 bases that match TRBD1. Germline-derived CDR1 and CDR2 are MNHEY and SMNVEV (reference sequence). Trimming at V came to 5 bases and at J to 4 bases, leaving 8 bases not matched to a gene. The CDR3 extends over 14 amino acids. The CDR3 sequence: CASSLTGAVYEQYF. The CDR3 bases are TGTGCCAGCAGTCTAACAGGGGCCGTTTACGAGCAGTACTTC.

The chain combines TRBV27 with TRBJ2-7, with D possibly TRBD1 on 6 matching bases. Deletions cut 6 bases from V and 0 bases from J, with 9 bases between. Germline V gene sequence: CDR1 MNHEY, CDR2 SMNVEV (reference sequence). This CDR3 comprises 13 residues. The CDR3 DNA reads as TGTGCCAGCAGCCTGGACAGCTCCTACGAGCAGTACTTC. Translation: CASSLDSSYEQYF.

With respect to this clone: At one end the junction does not follow the germline gene, possibly because of a read error. The genes are TRBV29-1 and TRBJ2-1; possibly TRBD1 for D (5 bases). The germline CDR1 and CDR2 sequences are SQVTM and ANQGSEA. This CDR3 is 15 amino acids long. CDR3 coding DNA: TGCAGCGCTGAAGGAAGGACAAGCTCCTACAATGAGCAGTTCTTC. The encoded protein is CSAEGRTSSYNEQFF.

This clone is a singleton in its sample. The rearrangement links TRBV30 to TRBJ2-7; D is unclear. The CDR3 sequence is 12 residues long. Germline-derived CDR1 and CDR2 are GTSNPN and SVGIG (reference sequence). Deletions cut 0 bases from V and 3 bases from J, with 6 bases between. The DNA for the CDR3 is TGTGCCTGGAGTGTCGCCGGCTACGAGCAGTACTTC. This codes for CAWSVAGYEQYF.

This chain links TRBV4-2 with TRBJ1-1; weak D call: TRBD1 (5 bases). Germline CDR1 LGHNA, CDR2 YNFKEQ. The CDR3 sequence is 14 residues long. Trimming left V 4 bases short and J 1 base short, with 10 bases between. The DNA of the CDR3 is TGTGCCAGCAGCCCAAGACAGAAGAACACTGAAGCTTTCTTT. Its protein product is CASSPRQKNTEAFF.

This clone was found once. The chain has TRBV6-5 and TRBJ2-1, with D perhaps matching TRBD2 (5 bases). Germline CDR1 reads MNHEY; CDR2 reads SVGAGI. The CDR3 is 14 amino acids. Trimming pared 7 bases from V and 3 bases from J, leaving 13 bases between. CDR3 DNA: TGTGCCAGCATGGGTTCCGAGGGCTACAATGAGCAGTTCTTC. Translated, it gives CASMGSEGYNEQFF.

This rearrangement joins TRBV6-1 to TRBJ2-5; tentatively, D is TRBD2 (6 bases). Germline V gene sequence: CDR1 MNHNS, CDR2 SASEGT. This CDR3 has 12 amino acids. V was trimmed by 7 bases and J by 5 bases, leaving 11 bases between them. CDR3 bases: TGTGCCAGCACTCTGGGACTGGAGACCCAGTACTTC. Protein product: CASTLGLETQYF.

The rearrangement links TRBV4-1 to TRBJ1-2; a weak D match, TRBD1 (5 bases). CDR3 length: 15 residues. Deletions cut 0 bases from V and 3 bases from J, with 11 bases between. CDR1 is MGHRA and CDR2 is YSYEKL in the germline V gene. CDR3 DNA: TGCGCCAGCAGCCAAGATTCGGGGACCTACTATGGCTACACCTTC. It codes for CASSQDSGTYYGYTF.

This chain links TRBV12-5 with TRBJ1-5, with 8 bases identical to TRBD1. Trimming cost V 6 bases and J 6 bases; bases outside gene matches: 10. The length of the CDR3 is 15 residues. From germline, CDR1 is LGHNT and CDR2 FRNRAP. This CDR3 reads CASGSSQGASQPQHF. CDR3 DNA sequence: TGTGCTAGTGGATCGTCTCAGGGGGCAAGTCAGCCCCAGCATTTT.

The rearrangement joins TRBV6-4 to TRBJ2-3; D ambiguous. V lost 0 bases and J lost 10, with 11 bases in between. The CDR3 contains 13 residues. CDR1 is MRHNA, CDR2 SNTAGT, per germline. The CDR3 coding sequence is TGTGCCAGCAGTGACTCGGGCAGCGCGGCGCAGTATTTT. Translated: CASSDSGSAAQYF.

The V call is TRBV7-9, the J call TRBJ2-7, with 7 bases matching TRBD1. Germline loops: CDR1 SEHNR, CDR2 FQNEAQ (reference sequence). This CDR3 has 14 residues. The V and J ends lost 5 bases and 8 bases, in that order; junction bases with no gene match: 12. CDR3 sequence: CASSLGQARGQQYF. The CDR3 DNA reads TGTGCCAGCAGCCTAGGACAGGCCCGCGGGCAGCAGTACTTC.

This clone appeared a few times. J is TRBJ1-1 and V is TRBV7-9, with 11 bases aligning to TRBD1. The CDR3 runs 15 residues. V lost 5 bases and J lost 4; bases outside the gene matches: 6. The V gene's germline CDR1 is SEHNR and CDR2 FQNEAQ (reference sequence). In DNA, the CDR3 is TGTGCCAGCAGCAGCGGGACAGGGGGTCGCACTGAAGCTTTCTTT. Translation: CASSSGTGGRTEAFF. Based on the CDR3 plus reference TRBV7-9 and TRBJ1-1, the full variable domain is DTGVSQNPRHKITKRGQNVTFRCDPISEHNRLYWYRQTLGQGPEFLTYFQNEAQLEKSRLLSDRFSAERPKGSFSTLEIQRTEQGDSAMYLCASSSGTGGRTEAFFGQGTRLTVV.

The table lists this clone with a few counts. The rearrangement joins TRBV2 to TRBJ2-1, with 8 bases identical to TRBD2. Germline V gene lookup returns CDR1 SNHLY and CDR2 FYNNEI. Trimming at V came to 6 bases and at J to 5 bases, leaving 12 bases not matched to a gene. The CDR3 is 16 amino acids. CDR3 bases: TGTGCCAGCAGCGCAATGGTAGCGGGGCACAACAATGAGCAGTTCTTC. Translation gives CASSAMVAGHNNEQFF.

Only one count was recorded for this clone. The V and J genes are TRBV5-1 and TRBJ2-3; no reliable D call. V lost 4 bases and J 8 bases, leaving 20 bases between the germline ends. The CDR3 contains 15 residues. Germline V gene lookup returns CDR1 SGHRS and CDR2 YFSETQ. Written as DNA, the CDR3 is TGCGCCAGCAGCCCGAGGCCATCGGAGCCAGCTACGCAGTATTTT. The encoded protein is CASSPRPSEPATQYF.

The rearrangement joins TRBV29-1 to TRBJ2-3; 12 bases fit TRBD2. The CDR3 sequence is 16 residues long. CDR1 and CDR2 (germline): SQVTM, ANQGSEA. The J segment lost 5 bases and the V segment lost 0 bases, leaving 6 bases of the junction unmatched. CDR3 in DNA: TGCAGCGTTGAAGATCCACTAGCGGGGGGCCTAGATACGCAGTATTTT. Residues: CSVEDPLAGGLDTQYF.

With regard to this clone: The junction departs from the called germline gene at one end, perhaps through a read error. This chain uses TRBV27 with TRBJ2-7, with TRBD2 as a possible D gene (6 bases). CDR3 length: 14 residues. The V gene's germline CDR1 is MNHEY and CDR2 SMNVEV (reference sequence). The CDR3 protein is CASTLGGTSHEQYF. The CDR3 coding sequence is TGTGCCAGCACCCTGGGCGGGACCTCCCACGAGCAGTACTTC.

The sample holds a few counts of this clone. The chain is built from TRBV6-1 and TRBJ2-5, with 8 bases fitting TRBD1. Trimming cost V 4 bases and J 9 bases; bases outside gene matches: 4. The CDR3 runs 12 residues. CDR1 and CDR2 (germline): MNHNS, SASEGT. CDR3 nucleotides: TGTGCCAGCAGTGGACCCAGGGGGCCCCAGTACTTC. It specifies CASSGPRGPQYF.

The rearrangement uses TRBV4-1 and TRBJ2-3; D perhaps matches TRBD1 (6 bases). The germline CDR1 and CDR2 sequences are MGHRA and YSYEKL. Trimming removed 4 bases from V and 4 bases from J, with 18 bases in between. The CDR3 contains 16 residues. The CDR3 reads CASSRRDTDVPDTQYF. CDR3 nucleotide sequence: TGCGCCAGCAGCCGCCGGGACACCGACGTCCCAGATACGCAGTATTTT.

The V gene is TRBV19, the J gene TRBJ1-6; 11 bases match TRBD1. The CDR3 has 15 amino acids. With 6 bases clipped from V and 8 bases from J, the junction kept 6 bases outside the gene matches. Germline lookup yields CDR1 LNHDA and CDR2 SQIVND (reference sequence). In nucleotides, the CDR3 is TGTGCCAGTAGGGACAGGGGGCTTGGTGATTCACCCCTCCACTTT. It is translated as CASRDRGLGDSPLHF. The full variable domain, its missing parts supplied by reference TRBV19 and TRBJ1-6, is DGGITQSPKYLFRKEGQNVTLSCEQNLNHDAMYWYRQDPGQGLRLIYYSQIVNDFQKGDIAEGYSVSREKKESFPLTVTSAQKNPTAFYLCASRDRGLGDSPLHFGNGTRLTVT.

CDR3 protein: CASSFASRGSEAFF. DNA of the CDR3: TGTGCCAGCAGTTTTGCCAGCAGGGGAAGTGAAGCTTTCTTT. This sequence joins TRBV27 and TRBJ1-1, with D perhaps TRBD1 (6 bases). CDR1 is MNHEY and CDR2 is SMNVEV in the germline V gene (reference sequence). Trimming left V 3 bases short and J 7 bases short, with 15 bases between. The CDR3 runs to 14 residues.

V and J are TRBV4-1 and TRBJ1-2, with D unresolved. Per the germline V gene, CDR1 is MGHRA and CDR2 is YSYEKL. The CDR3 spans 14 residues. V lost 0 bases to trimming and J lost 1 base, with 6 bases between them. In nucleotides, the CDR3 is TGCGCCAGCAGCCAAGATGCGTTTAACTATGGCTACACCTTC. Its translation: CASSQDAFNYGYTF.

The chain employs TRBV29-1 and TRBJ1-3, with D possibly TRBD1 on 5 matching bases. Germline CDR1 and CDR2: SQVTM and ANQGSEA. CDR3 length: 17 residues. V lost 0 bases, J lost 0 bases, and 15 bases lay in between. The CDR3 sequence: CSVEDPTDISSGNTIYF. The CDR3 DNA is TGCAGCGTTGAAGATCCAACGGACATCTCCTCTGGAAACACCATATATTTT.

The gene calls are TRBV27 and TRBJ2-3, with TRBD2 matching 8 bases. The germline V gene encodes CDR1 MNHEY and CDR2 SMNVEV (reference sequence). The V segment lost 8 bases and the J segment 3 bases; nucleotides outside the gene matches: 10. This CDR3 comprises 15 residues. As DNA, the CDR3 is TGTGCCAGCTCCTGGGGCGGGGGGTCTACAGATACGCAGTATTTT. Residues: CASSWGGGSTDTQYF.

The chain links TRBV13 to TRBJ1-5; 9 bases map to TRBD1. The V and J ends lost 3 bases and 6 bases, in that order; junction bases with no gene match: 3. The CDR3 has 14 residues. CDR1 and CDR2 from the germline V gene are PRHDT and FYEKMQ (reference sequence). CDR3: CASSFGQGFQPQHF. CDR3 DNA: TGTGCCAGCAGCTTCGGACAGGGGTTTCAGCCCCAGCATTTT.

In its sample, this clone was seen a few times. V usage is TRBV29-1 and J usage is TRBJ1-2, with D unclear. V was shortened by 6 bases and J by 0 bases, with 20 bases between the two germline ends. The germline gives CDR1 SQVTM, CDR2 ANQGSEA. This CDR3 has 16 amino acids. Here the CDR3 reads CSVKPKANLPNYGYTF. The CDR3 nucleotides are TGCAGCGTAAAACCCAAAGCGAATTTACCTAACTATGGCTACACCTTC.

The chain has TRBV11-2 and TRBJ2-7; 7 nucleotides align to TRBD1. The CDR3 has 14 amino acids. Germline V lookup: CDR1 SGHAT, CDR2 FQNNGV. The V and J ends lost 4 bases and 4 bases, in that order; junction bases with no gene match: 7. The CDR3 region is CASSSEGARYEQYF. CDR3 sequence (DNA): TGTGCCAGCAGCTCCGAGGGGGCCCGTTACGAGCAGTACTTC.

The chain combines TRBV30 with TRBJ1-2; TRBD1 matches at 8 bases. This CDR3 is built from 15 residues. Germline-derived CDR1 and CDR2 are GTSNPN and SVGIG (reference sequence). Trimming cost V 5 bases and J 3 bases; bases outside gene matches: 11. This CDR3 reads CAWRIWTGTHYGYTF. The CDR3 DNA follows: TGTGCCTGGCGGATCTGGACAGGGACCCACTATGGCTACACCTTC.

The sample holds a few counts of this clone. This specimen includes other DNA sequences encoding the same CDR3. The V call is TRBV27, the J call TRBJ1-5; 10 nucleotides agree with TRBD1. CDR3 size: 14 residues. V shed 3 bases, J shed 7 bases, and the junction held 3 bases outside the gene matches. The germline V gene encodes CDR1 MNHEY and CDR2 SMNVEV (reference sequence). CDR3 coding DNA: TGTGCCAGCAGTTTGACAGGGGGCGGCCAGCCCCAGCATTTT. Translation gives CASSLTGGGQPQHF.

The chain combines TRBV25-1 with TRBJ2-7; possibly TRBD1 for D (5 bases). Between the trimmed V and J ends, which lost 6 bases and 1 base, there was a span of 10 bases. The germline V gene encodes CDR1 MGHDK and CDR2 SYGVNS. The length of the CDR3 is 13 residues. Written as DNA, the CDR3 is TGTGCCAGCAGCCTGACAGCATCCTACGAGCAGTACTTC. Translation gives CASSLTASYEQYF.

This chain uses TRBV2 with TRBJ1-2; the D is unclear. The CDR3 is 15 residues long. The V and J ends lost 8 bases and 4 bases respectively, with 20 bases between them. Germline V gene data show CDR1 as SNHLY and CDR2 as FYNNEI. The CDR3 DNA follows: TGTGCCAGCCGGGGTTCGACGGGAAAAGGCTATGGCTACACCTTC. Translated: CASRGSTGKGYGYTF. The full variable domain, its missing parts supplied by reference TRBV2 and TRBJ1-2, is EPEVTQTPSHQVTQMGQEVILRCVPISNHLYFYWYRQILGQKVEFLVSFYNNEISEKSEIFDDQFSVERPDGSNFTLKIRSTKLEDSAMYFCASRGSTGKGYGYTFGSGTRLTVV.

V gene TRBV5-6 combines with J gene TRBJ1-5; D gene uncertain. Trimming left V 1 base short and J 6 bases short, with 5 bases between. CDR3 length equals 12 residues. Germline-derived CDR1 and CDR2 are SGHDT and YYEEEE. This CDR3 is CASSLYSQPQHF. The CDR3 DNA is TGTGCCAGCAGCTTGTATTCTCAGCCCCAGCATTTT.